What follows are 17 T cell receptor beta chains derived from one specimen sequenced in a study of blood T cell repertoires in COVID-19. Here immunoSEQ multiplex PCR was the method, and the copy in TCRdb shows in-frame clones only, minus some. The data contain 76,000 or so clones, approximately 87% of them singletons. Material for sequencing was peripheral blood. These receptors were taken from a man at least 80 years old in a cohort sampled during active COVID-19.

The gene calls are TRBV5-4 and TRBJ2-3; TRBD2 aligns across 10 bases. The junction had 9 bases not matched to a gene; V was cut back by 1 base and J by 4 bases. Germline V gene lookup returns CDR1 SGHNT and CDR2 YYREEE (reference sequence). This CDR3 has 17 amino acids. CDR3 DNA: TGTGCCAGCAGCTTGTCTCCAGCGGGGGGGCCATCAGATACGCAGTATTTT. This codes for CASSLSPAGGPSDTQYF. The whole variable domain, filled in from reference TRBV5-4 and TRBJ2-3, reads ETGVTQSPTHLIKTRGQQVTLRCSSQSGHNTVSWYQQALGQGPQFIFQYYREEENGRGNFPPRFSGLQFPNYSSELNVNALELDDSALYLCASSLSPAGGPSDTQYFGPGTRLTVL.

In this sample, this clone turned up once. In DNA form, the CDR3 reads TGTGCCAGCAGCGTAGGGACCAGTCAGGGCCAAGAGACCCAGTACTTC. Protein: CASSVGTSQGQETQYF. The chain links TRBV9 to TRBJ2-5; D may be TRBD1 (5 bases). The CDR3 is made up of 16 amino acids. Germline V gene data show CDR1 as SGDLS and CDR2 as YYNGEE. Trimming removed 0 bases at V and 1 base at J, with 13 bases between.

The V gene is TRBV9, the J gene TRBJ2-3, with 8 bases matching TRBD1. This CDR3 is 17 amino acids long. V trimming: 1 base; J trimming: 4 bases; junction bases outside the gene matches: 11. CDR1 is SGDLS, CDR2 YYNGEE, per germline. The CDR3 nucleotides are TGTGCCAGCAGCGTAATGAAGCTGGGCAGGGGGCCAGATACGCAGTATTTT. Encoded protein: CASSVMKLGRGPDTQYF.

CDR3 coding DNA: TGTGCCAGCAGAGCGACAGGGATGGAGGGCTACACCTTC. Its translation is CASRATGMEGYTF. The J gene is TRBJ1-2, the V gene TRBV6-5; 7 bases align to TRBD1. CDR1 and CDR2 (germline): MNHEY, SVGAGI. The CDR3 consists of 13 residues. Unmatched junction bases numbered 9, after V lost 6 bases and J lost 8 bases.

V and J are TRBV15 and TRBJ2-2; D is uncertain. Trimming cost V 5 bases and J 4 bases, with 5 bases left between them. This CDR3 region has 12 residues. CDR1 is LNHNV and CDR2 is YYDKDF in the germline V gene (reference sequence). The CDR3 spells CATSPPTGELFF. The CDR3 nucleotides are TGTGCCACCAGCCCTCCCACCGGGGAGCTGTTTTTT.

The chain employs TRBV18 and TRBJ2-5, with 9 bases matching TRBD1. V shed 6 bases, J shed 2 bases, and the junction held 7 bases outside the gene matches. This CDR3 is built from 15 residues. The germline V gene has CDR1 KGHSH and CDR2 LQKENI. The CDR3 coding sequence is TGTGCCAGCTCTTTGAGCGGACAGGGGCAAGAGACCCAGTACTTC. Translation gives CASSLSGQGQETQYF.

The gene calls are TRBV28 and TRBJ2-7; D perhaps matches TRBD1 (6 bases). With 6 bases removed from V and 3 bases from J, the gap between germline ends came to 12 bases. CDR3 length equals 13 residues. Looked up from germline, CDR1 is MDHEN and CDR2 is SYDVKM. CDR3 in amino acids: CASRGTIDYEQYV. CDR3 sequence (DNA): TGTGCCAGCAGGGGGACAATCGACTACGAGCAGTACGTC.

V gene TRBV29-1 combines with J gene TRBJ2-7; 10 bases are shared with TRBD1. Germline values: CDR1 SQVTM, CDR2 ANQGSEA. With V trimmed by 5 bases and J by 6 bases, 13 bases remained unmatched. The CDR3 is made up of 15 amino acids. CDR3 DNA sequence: TGCAGCGTTCCTACTCCCGGGACAGGGGTGGGCGAGCAGTACTTC. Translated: CSVPTPGTGVGEQYF.

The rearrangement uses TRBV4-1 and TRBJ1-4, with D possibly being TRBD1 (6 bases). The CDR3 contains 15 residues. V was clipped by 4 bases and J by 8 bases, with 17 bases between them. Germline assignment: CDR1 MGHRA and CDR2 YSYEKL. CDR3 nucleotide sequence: TGCGCCAGCAGCCCCTGGACAGCCGGGGGGGAAAAACTGTTTTTT. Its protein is CASSPWTAGGEKLFF.

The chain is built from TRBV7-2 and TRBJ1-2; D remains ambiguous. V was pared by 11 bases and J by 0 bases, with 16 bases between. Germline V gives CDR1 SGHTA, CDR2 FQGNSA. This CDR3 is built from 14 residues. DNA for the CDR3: TGTGCCGGTAGGCCGGCAGGAACTAACTATGGCTACACCTTC. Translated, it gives CAGRPAGTNYGYTF. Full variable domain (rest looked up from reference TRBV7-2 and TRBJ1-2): GAGVSQSPSNKVTEKGKDVELRCDPISGHTALYWYRQSLGQGLEFLIYFQGNSAPDKSGLPSDRFSAERTGGSVSTLTIQRTQQEDSAVYLCAGRPAGTNYGYTFGSGTRLTVV.

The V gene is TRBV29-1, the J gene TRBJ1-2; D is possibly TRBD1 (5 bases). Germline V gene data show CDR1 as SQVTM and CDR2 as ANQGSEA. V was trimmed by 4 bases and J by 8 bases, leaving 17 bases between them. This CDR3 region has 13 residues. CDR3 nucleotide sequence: TGCAGCGTTGGGGCTTTGACAGACCAAGGCTACACCTTC. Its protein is CSVGALTDQGYTF.

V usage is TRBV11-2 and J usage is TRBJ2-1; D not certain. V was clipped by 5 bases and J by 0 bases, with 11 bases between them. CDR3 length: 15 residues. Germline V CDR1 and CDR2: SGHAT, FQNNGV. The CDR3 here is CASSRSLRSYNEQFF. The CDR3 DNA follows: TGTGCCAGCAGCCGCAGTCTCCGCTCCTACAATGAGCAGTTCTTC.

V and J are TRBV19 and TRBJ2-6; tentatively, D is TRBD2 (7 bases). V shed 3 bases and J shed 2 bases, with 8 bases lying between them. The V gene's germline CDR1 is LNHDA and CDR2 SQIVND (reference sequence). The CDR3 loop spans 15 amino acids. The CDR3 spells CASSIGGPGANVLTF. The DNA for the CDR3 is TGTGCCAGTAGTATCGGGGGGCCTGGGGCCAACGTCCTGACTTTC.

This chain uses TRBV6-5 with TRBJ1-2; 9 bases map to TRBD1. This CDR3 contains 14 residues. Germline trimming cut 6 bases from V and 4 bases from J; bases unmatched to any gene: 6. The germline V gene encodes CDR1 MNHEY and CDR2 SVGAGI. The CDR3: CASRPGQGPYGYTF. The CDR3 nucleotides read TGTGCCAGCAGACCGGGACAGGGTCCCTATGGCTACACCTTC.

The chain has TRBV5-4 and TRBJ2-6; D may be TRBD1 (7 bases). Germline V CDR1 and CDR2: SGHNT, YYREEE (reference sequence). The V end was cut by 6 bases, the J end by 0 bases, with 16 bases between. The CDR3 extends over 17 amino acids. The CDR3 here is CASNQGGRASGANVLTF. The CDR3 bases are TGTGCCAGCAACCAGGGGGGCAGGGCCTCTGGGGCCAACGTCCTGACTTTC. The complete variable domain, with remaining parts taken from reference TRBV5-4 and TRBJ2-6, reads ETGVTQSPTHLIKTRGQQVTLRCSSQSGHNTVSWYQQALGQGPQFIFQYYREEENGRGNFPPRFSGLQFPNYSSELNVNALELDDSALYLCASNQGGRASGANVLTFGAGSRLTVL.

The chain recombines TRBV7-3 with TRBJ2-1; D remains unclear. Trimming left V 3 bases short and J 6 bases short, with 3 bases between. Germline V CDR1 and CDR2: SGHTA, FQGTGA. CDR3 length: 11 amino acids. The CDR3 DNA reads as TGTGCCAGCAGCTTCGGCAATGAGCAGTTCTTC. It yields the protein CASSFGNEQFF.

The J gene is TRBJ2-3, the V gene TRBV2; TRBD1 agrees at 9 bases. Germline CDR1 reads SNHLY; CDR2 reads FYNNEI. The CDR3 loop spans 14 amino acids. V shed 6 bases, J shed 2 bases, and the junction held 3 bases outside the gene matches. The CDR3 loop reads CASRRDRDTDTQYF. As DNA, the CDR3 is TGTGCCAGCAGAAGGGACAGGGACACAGATACGCAGTATTTT.